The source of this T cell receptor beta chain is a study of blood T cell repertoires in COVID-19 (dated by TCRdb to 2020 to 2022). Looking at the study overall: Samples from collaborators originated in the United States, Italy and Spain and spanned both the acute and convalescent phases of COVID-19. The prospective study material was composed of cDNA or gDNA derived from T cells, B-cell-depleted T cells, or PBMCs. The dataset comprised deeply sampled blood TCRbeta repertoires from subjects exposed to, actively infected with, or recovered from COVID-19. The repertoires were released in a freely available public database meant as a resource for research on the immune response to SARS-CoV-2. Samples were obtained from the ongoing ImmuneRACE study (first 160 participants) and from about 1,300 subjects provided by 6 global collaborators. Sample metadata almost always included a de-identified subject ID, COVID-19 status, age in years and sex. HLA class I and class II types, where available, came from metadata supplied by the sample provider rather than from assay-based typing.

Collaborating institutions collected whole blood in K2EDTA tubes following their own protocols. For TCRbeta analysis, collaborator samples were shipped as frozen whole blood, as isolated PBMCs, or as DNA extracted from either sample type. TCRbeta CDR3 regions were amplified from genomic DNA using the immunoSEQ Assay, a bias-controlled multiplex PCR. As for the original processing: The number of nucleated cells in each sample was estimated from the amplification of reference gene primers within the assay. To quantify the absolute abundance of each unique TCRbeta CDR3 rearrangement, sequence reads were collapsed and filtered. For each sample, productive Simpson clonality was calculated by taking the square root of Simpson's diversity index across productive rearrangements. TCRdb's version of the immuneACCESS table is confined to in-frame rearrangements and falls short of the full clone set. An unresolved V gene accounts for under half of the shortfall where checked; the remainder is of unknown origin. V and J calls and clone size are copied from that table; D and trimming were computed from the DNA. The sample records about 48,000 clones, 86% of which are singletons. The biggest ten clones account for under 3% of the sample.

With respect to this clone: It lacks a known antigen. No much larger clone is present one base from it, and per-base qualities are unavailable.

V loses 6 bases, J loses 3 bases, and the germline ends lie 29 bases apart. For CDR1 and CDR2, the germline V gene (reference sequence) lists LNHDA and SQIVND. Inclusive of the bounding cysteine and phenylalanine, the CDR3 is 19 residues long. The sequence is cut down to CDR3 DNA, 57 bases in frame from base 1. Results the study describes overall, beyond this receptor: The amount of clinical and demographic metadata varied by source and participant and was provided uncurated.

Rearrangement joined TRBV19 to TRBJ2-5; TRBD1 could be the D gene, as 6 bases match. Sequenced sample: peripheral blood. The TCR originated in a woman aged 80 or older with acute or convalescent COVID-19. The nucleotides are TGTGCCAGTAGCCTTACGTTGAGGGACACAATTCGTACAAAAGAGACCCAGTACTTC. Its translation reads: CASSLTLRDTIRTKETQYF.